The following is a T cell receptor (beta chain) sequence with its context. These data are taken from a study of TIL therapy for anti-PD-1-resistant metastatic lung cancer. Study-wide context: Half of patients were current or former smokers.

Described time point: pre-treatment sample, taken before nivolumab and TIL therapy. The immunoSEQ assay was v3. Sequenced by immunoSEQ multiplex PCR; TCRdb stores in-frame clones only, minus some. The sample has about 45,000 clones; around 80% are singletons. V gave up 6 bases and J gave up 0 bases, with 11 bases separating them. From germline, CDR1 is MNHEY and CDR2 SMNVEV (reference sequence). The length of the CDR3 is 15 residues. The sequences come from blood, collected at baseline. The receptor was derived from a man aged 70 or older with non-small cell lung cancer. The chain recombines TRBV27 with TRBJ2-2, with a possible D match to TRBD1 (5 bases). CDR3: CASRETQANTGELFF. Written as DNA, the CDR3 is TGTGCCAGCAGGGAGACACAGGCGAACACCGGGGAGCTGTTTTTT.